These 26 T cell receptor beta chains share one sample of origin, sequenced in a study of cytomegalovirus exposure and HLA in healthy donors. The PCR made use of 60 Vbeta and 13 Jbeta primers. Clones were read by immunoSEQ multiplex PCR, and TCRdb kept only the in-frame ones, dropping some. The sample shows approximately 140,000 clones, roughly four fifths of them seen only once. Material for sequencing was PBMCs. The source of these receptors is a woman in her thirties or forties in good health and CMV-seropositive.

The chain recombines TRBV5-6 with TRBJ2-5; 8 bases fit TRBD1. The DNA end is a closer match to TRBJ2-7, so the J assignment may be wrong. Germline lookup yields CDR1 SGHDT and CDR2 YYEEEE. This CDR3 contains 14 residues. CDR3 nucleotide sequence: TGTGCCAGCAGCTTACCGGCAGGGGGCAACGAGCAGTACTTC. It specifies CASSLPAGGNEQYF.

This chain connects TRBV7-8 to TRBJ2-7; possible D gene TRBD2, 6 bases. From germline, CDR1 is SGHVS and CDR2 FQNEAQ. The ends were cut back, 5 bases at V and 7 bases at J, with 21 bases in the middle. This CDR3 has 15 residues. As DNA, the CDR3 is TGTGCCAGCAGCCGGCAGGGCGGCCCTGCGGGAGAGCAGTACTTC. As protein: CASSRQGGPAGEQYF.

The gene calls are TRBV10-3 and TRBJ1-4, with TRBD1 as a possible D gene (5 bases). This CDR3 comprises 15 residues. The V end was cut by 0 bases, the J end by 6 bases, with 11 bases between. CDR1 is ENHRY and CDR2 is SYGVKD in the germline V gene. CDR3 in amino acids: CAISESAGIDEKLFF. CDR3 in DNA: TGTGCCATCAGTGAGTCGGCAGGGATAGATGAAAAACTGTTTTTT.

The rearrangement links TRBV6-5 to TRBJ1-1; TRBD1 is a possible D gene (6 bases). Germline values: CDR1 MNHEY, CDR2 SVGAGI. There are 15 residues in the CDR3. The V end lost 5 bases, the J end lost 1 base, and 14 bases lay between the germline ends. In DNA, the CDR3 is TGTGCCAGCAGTGTCGCGCAGGGGTGGAACACTGAAGCTTTCTTT. Encoded protein: CASSVAQGWNTEAFF.

This sequence joins TRBV18 and TRBJ2-2; D call uncertain. This CDR3 spans 13 amino acids. Germline assignment: CDR1 KGHSH and CDR2 LQKENI. V dropped 0 bases and J dropped 5 bases, with 4 bases sitting between them. The CDR3 loop reads CASSPPGTGELFF. The CDR3 bases are TGTGCCAGCTCACCACCCGGGACCGGGGAGCTGTTTTTT.

This chain joins TRBV7-2 and TRBJ1-2; TRBD1 is a possible D gene (6 bases). There are 15 residues in the CDR3. V was trimmed by 0 bases and J by 4 bases, leaving 12 bases between them. The germline V gene has CDR1 SGHTA and CDR2 FQGNSA. This CDR3 is CASSLAQGRGYGYTF. CDR3 DNA: TGTGCCAGCAGCTTAGCGCAGGGCAGGGGCTATGGCTACACCTTC. The full variable domain, with the rest looked up from reference TRBV7-2 and TRBJ1-2, is GAGVSQSPSNKVTEKGKDVELRCDPISGHTALYWYRQSLGQGLEFLIYFQGNSAPDKSGLPSDRFSAERTGGSVSTLTIQRTQQEDSAVYLCASSLAQGRGYGYTFGSGTRLTVV.

V is TRBV6-5 and J is TRBJ1-2; 8 nucleotides agree with TRBD1. Per the germline V gene, CDR1 is MNHEY and CDR2 is SVGAGI. V was clipped by 6 bases and J by 0 bases; unmatched bases: 6. The CDR3 spans 15 residues. CDR3 DNA: TGTGCCAGCAGCCGGGACAGGCCAGCTAACTATGGCTACACCTTC. Translation: CASSRDRPANYGYTF.

This chain connects TRBV4-1 to TRBJ2-1, with a possible D match to TRBD1 (6 bases). This CDR3 contains 16 residues. The ends were cut back, 4 bases at V and 2 bases at J, with 15 bases in the middle. Looked up from germline, CDR1 is MGHRA and CDR2 is YSYEKL. Here the CDR3 reads CASSPETTGTYNEQFF. In DNA form, the CDR3 reads TGCGCCAGCAGCCCGGAGACCACAGGGACCTACAATGAGCAGTTCTTC.

The genes are TRBV5-1 and TRBJ2-3, with TRBD2 matching 8 bases. This CDR3 has 15 residues. Germline loops: CDR1 SGHRS, CDR2 YFSETQ. With 6 bases clipped from V and 4 bases from J, the junction kept 10 bases outside the gene matches. The CDR3 DNA is TGCGCCAGCACCCCTTTGCGGGGGGTGTCAGATACGCAGTATTTT. Its translation: CASTPLRGVSDTQYF.

Here the CDR3 reads CAWASGGNEQFF. The DNA of the CDR3 is TGTGCCTGGGCTAGCGGGGGCAATGAGCAGTTCTTC. The genes are TRBV30 and TRBJ2-1; 10 bases agree with TRBD2. CDR3 length: 12 residues. Germline CDR1 and CDR2: GTSNPN and SVGIG (reference sequence). The ends lost 5 bases at V and 6 bases at J; junction bases unmatched: 1.

The chain has TRBV5-8 and TRBJ2-5, with 10 bases fitting TRBD2. This CDR3 has 15 amino acids. V gave up 3 bases and J gave up 2 bases; unmatched junction bases: 4. The germline gives CDR1 SGHTS, CDR2 YDEGEE. CDR3 DNA: TGTGCCAGCAGCTCTGGACTAGCGGAACAAGAGACCCAGTACTTC. Translating it yields CASSSGLAEQETQYF.

CDR3 in amino acids: CASRQGSTEAFF. The CDR3, as DNA: TGTGCCAGCAGACAGGGGTCCACTGAAGCTTTCTTT. The chain uses TRBV11-2 and TRBJ1-1; 7 bases match TRBD1. CDR3 length: 12 residues. The germline V gene has CDR1 SGHAT and CDR2 FQNNGV. The V segment lost 6 bases and the J segment 4 bases; nucleotides outside the gene matches: 2.

In this sample, this clone turned up a few times. V usage is TRBV13 and J usage is TRBJ2-7; the match to TRBD1 covers 8 bases. CDR1 is PRHDT and CDR2 is FYEKMQ in the germline V gene (reference sequence). The V and J ends lost 6 bases and 7 bases, in that order; junction bases with no gene match: 11. The length of the CDR3 is 14 residues. DNA for the CDR3: TGTGCCAGCAGTTCGGGACAGGCTTTCGAAGAGCAGTACTTC. Amino acids: CASSSGQAFEEQYF.

The CDR3 DNA sequence: TGTGCCAGCAGTTTGCCCCTAGGTTTTGGTGGCCAGCCCCAGCATTTT. Translated: CASSLPLGFGGQPQHF. This sequence joins TRBV28 and TRBJ1-5; D call uncertain. Trimming cost V 3 bases and J 7 bases, with 19 bases left between them. The germline CDR1 and CDR2 sequences are MDHEN and SYDVKM. The CDR3 length is 16 residues.

The chain employs TRBV2 and TRBJ1-1; D is uncertain. V was pared by 8 bases and J by 0 bases, with 13 bases between. Per the germline V gene, CDR1 is SNHLY and CDR2 is FYNNEI. This CDR3 contains 14 residues. The CDR3 nucleotides are TGTGCCAGCCTCAACACCCAGATGAACACTGAAGCTTTCTTT. Amino acid sequence: CASLNTQMNTEAFF.

V and J are TRBV4-2 and TRBJ2-1; TRBD2 agrees at 12 bases. In germline, CDR1 is LGHNA, CDR2 YNFKEQ. The trim removed 2 bases at V and 8 bases at J, leaving 7 bases unmatched. The CDR3 covers 16 residues. CDR3 loop: CASSQSETSGSDEQFF. Here the CDR3 DNA reads TGTGCCAGCAGCCAATCGGAGACTAGCGGGAGCGATGAGCAGTTCTTC.

V usage is TRBV10-2 and J usage is TRBJ1-2, with D possibly TRBD1 on 6 matching bases. V lost 6 bases, J lost 4 bases, and 12 bases lay in between. CDR3 length: 13 residues. Germline V lookup: CDR1 WSHSY, CDR2 SAAADI. The CDR3 nucleotides read TGCGCCAGCAGCGAACAGGGTGTCTATGGCTACACCTTC. This codes for CASSEQGVYGYTF.

This clone was seen just once. The chain recombines TRBV28 with TRBJ1-3; 7 bases agree with TRBD1. The CDR3 is made up of 17 amino acids. The trim removed 6 bases at V and 0 bases at J, leaving 11 bases unmatched. The germline V gene has CDR1 MDHEN and CDR2 SYDVKM. The CDR3 loop is CASRKHQGVGSGNTIYF. For the CDR3, the DNA is TGTGCCAGCAGGAAGCACCAGGGGGTAGGCTCTGGAAACACCATATATTTT.

This clone was detected a few times. This chain connects TRBV5-1 to TRBJ2-1; TRBD2 matches at 11 bases. From germline, CDR1 is SGHRS and CDR2 YFSETQ. V was pared by 5 bases and J by 4 bases, with 5 bases of the junction left unmatched. The length of the CDR3 is 15 residues. As DNA, the CDR3 is TGCGCCAGCAGTCACGGGACTAGCGGTTACAATGAGCAGTTCTTC. Protein sequence: CASSHGTSGYNEQFF. Variable domain in full (rest from reference TRBV5-1 and TRBJ2-1): KAGVTQTPRYLIKTRGQQVTLSCSPISGHRSVSWYQQTPGQGLQFLFEYFSETQRNKGNFPGRFSGRQFSNSRSEMNVSTLELGDSALYLCASSHGTSGYNEQFFGPGTRLTVL.

This clone was seen a few times. This chain connects TRBV7-8 to TRBJ1-1, with D unclear. The V and J ends lost 5 bases and 1 base respectively, with 14 bases between them. Germline values: CDR1 SGHVS, CDR2 FQNEAQ. The CDR3 totals 15 residues. CDR3 sequence reads: CASSPTIIPNTEAFF. As DNA, the CDR3 is TGTGCCAGCAGCCCCACAATAATACCGAACACTGAAGCTTTCTTT.

J is TRBJ1-5 and V is TRBV5-1, with TRBD1 matching over 9 bases. From germline, CDR1 is SGHRS and CDR2 YFSETQ. The V gene end was trimmed by 0 bases and the J gene end by 0 bases; junction bases not matched to a gene: 4. The CDR3 runs 17 residues. CDR3 sequence reads: CASSLGTGVNSNQPQHF. CDR3 DNA: TGCGCCAGCAGCTTGGGGACAGGGGTAAATAGCAATCAGCCCCAGCATTTT.

J is TRBJ2-1 and V is TRBV6-6, with 9 bases fitting TRBD1. Trimming took 2 bases from V and 5 from J; bases not matched to a gene: 4. In germline, CDR1 is MNHNY, CDR2 SVGAGI (reference sequence). CDR3 length: 15 residues. The CDR3 here is CASSYPRDRDNEQFF. DNA of the CDR3: TGTGCCAGCAGTTACCCCCGGGACAGGGACAATGAGCAGTTCTTC.

This clone was recorded a few times. V gene TRBV4-1 combines with J gene TRBJ1-1; tentative D call: TRBD1 (5 bases). V dropped 2 bases and J dropped 3 bases, with 10 bases sitting between them. The germline V gene encodes CDR1 MGHRA and CDR2 YSYEKL. The CDR3 is 14 residues long. The chain's CDR3 is CASSQPLGDTEAFF. The CDR3 bases are TGCGCCAGCAGCCAACCCTTAGGGGACACTGAAGCTTTCTTT.

The chain employs TRBV4-2 and TRBJ2-7, with a possible D match to TRBD1 (6 bases). The CDR3 runs to 16 residues. Germline V gene sequence: CDR1 LGHNA, CDR2 YNFKEQ. Trimming left V 0 bases short and J 3 bases short, with 15 bases between. This CDR3 is CASSQDWGNRVYEQYF. In DNA form, the CDR3 reads TGTGCCAGCAGCCAAGATTGGGGTAACAGGGTCTACGAGCAGTACTTC.

The chain carries TRBV19 and TRBJ1-1; the D is unclear. V was cut by 7 bases and J by 2 bases, with 14 bases left in between. The length of the CDR3 is 14 residues. Germline-derived CDR1 and CDR2 are LNHDA and SQIVND (reference sequence). The CDR3, as DNA: TGTGCCAGTACCCCCGCCGGGTTCAACACTGAAGCTTTCTTT. It codes for CASTPAGFNTEAFF.

The genes are TRBV7-9 and TRBJ1-4; tentative D call: TRBD1 (6 bases). Between the trimmed V and J ends, which lost 7 bases and 4 bases, there was a span of 19 bases. The CDR3 runs 16 residues. Germline loops: CDR1 SEHNR, CDR2 FQNEAQ (reference sequence). CDR3 region: CASTSGGAGLNEKLFF. The CDR3 bases are TGTGCCAGCACCTCGGGGGGGGCAGGCCTTAATGAAAAACTGTTTTTT.